The T cell receptor beta chain described here comes from a study of graft-versus-host responses after intestinal transplantation. Study in general: Multivisceral, liver-intestinal, or isolated intestinal grafts were transplanted into recipients.

Study-level results: Within the allografts of patients who had graft-donor T cell macrochimerism, graft-versus-host to host-versus-graft clonal ratios were high. GvH clones were found in recipient marrow; some appeared first in ileum or blood.

This CDR3 comprises 14 residues. V lost 3 bases to trimming and J lost 2 bases, with 10 bases between them. Germline CDR1 and CDR2: SNHLY and FYNNEI. A word on this clone: The target antigen is unknown.

Sequenced by immunoSEQ multiplex PCR; TCRdb stores in-frame clones only, minus some. The sample gives some 35,000 clones, less than 95% of which show up once; 0.2% to 0.25% is in the top ten. This TCR came from a human donor who was the organ donor for an intestinal transplant. The chain has TRBV2 and TRBJ1-2, with D perhaps matching TRBD1 (5 bases). Sequences were derived from unstimulated CD4+ T cells sorted from spleen or lymph node cells, sampled before transplant. The CDR3 DNA reads as TGTGCCAGCAGTGATCAGGGCAGAAACTATGGCTACACCTTC. This sequence encodes CASSDQGRNYGYTF.